This T cell receptor (beta chain) came from a study of OX40 agonist ivuxolimab in advanced cancers. Study-wide background: An anti-OX40 (CD134) antibody with agonistic activity, ivuxolimab, was administered to patients.

Notes on the study in general: Averaged across samples, CD8+ T cells carried more expanded clones than CD4+ did.

The protocol was immunoSEQ multiplex PCR, while the TCRdb copy is restricted to in-frame clones and leaves out a portion. Altogether tens of thousands of clones are present, about 90% being singletons, with the ten largest covering 0.3% to 0.35%. As to this clone: Its antigen is as yet unknown.

The material was CD4+ or CD8+ T cells sorted from blood, obtained in a trial of the OX40 agonist ivuxolimab. The sequence was obtained from an adult with an advanced solid tumor such as melanoma, head and neck, liver or kidney cancer.

CDR3 bases: TGCGCCAGCAGCCCTATCACTAGCGGGAGAAACACCGGGGAGCTGTTTTTT. Encoded protein: CASSPITSGRNTGELFF. V is TRBV4-1 and J is TRBJ2-2; 11 bases are shared with TRBD2. The CDR3 length is 17 residues. With 4 bases clipped from V and 2 bases from J, the junction kept 6 bases outside the gene matches. The germline V gene encodes CDR1 MGHRA and CDR2 YSYEKL.